This T cell receptor (beta chain) appears in the sequencing data of a study of human T cells and chemical hapten exposure. Study-level background: 0.01% DPC was applied to the upper back in patch tests, which were read at 6 days.

Unique molecular identifiers were attached to individual cDNA molecules during library preparation. MiXCR, applied by TCRdb to the RACE reads, yields one record per CDR3 protein. This table holds more than 95,000 distinct CDR3 sequences, 27% found once. The time point denotes: patch test 3, about 24 weeks after DPC sensitization. The treatment is: therapeutic diphenylcyclopropenone sensitization with weekly scalp DPC. This CDR3 has 11 amino acids. Germline V gives CDR1 GTSNPN, CDR2 SVGIG (reference sequence). The chain couples TRBV30 to TRBJ1-1; tentative D call: TRBD1 (6 bases). The TCR originated in a man aged 35 to 55 with alopecia areata. Some clones in this sample may be carry-over from other donors' samples. Sequencing was performed on whole blood, taken in connection with sensitization to the hapten diphenylcyclopropenone (DPC). The CDR3 nucleotides are TGTGCTTTACAGGGGAACACTGAAGCTTTCTTT. Translating it yields CALQGNTEAFF.